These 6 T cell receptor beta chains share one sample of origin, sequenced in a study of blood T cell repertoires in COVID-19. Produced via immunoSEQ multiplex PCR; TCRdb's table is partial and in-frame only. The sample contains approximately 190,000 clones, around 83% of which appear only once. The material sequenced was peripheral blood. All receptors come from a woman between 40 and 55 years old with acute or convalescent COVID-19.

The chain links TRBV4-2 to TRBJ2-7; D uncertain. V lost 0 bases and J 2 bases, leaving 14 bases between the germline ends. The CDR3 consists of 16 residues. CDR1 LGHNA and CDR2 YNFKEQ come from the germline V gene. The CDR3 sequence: CASSQDRRQKAYEQYF. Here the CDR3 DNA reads TGTGCCAGCAGCCAAGATCGGCGGCAAAAAGCCTACGAGCAGTACTTC.

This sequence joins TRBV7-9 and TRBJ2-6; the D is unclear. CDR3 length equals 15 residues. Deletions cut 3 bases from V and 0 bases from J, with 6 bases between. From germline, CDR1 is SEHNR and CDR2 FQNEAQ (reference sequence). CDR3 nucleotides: TGTGCCAGCAGCTTCTTCCTCTCTGGGGCCAACGTCCTGACTTTC. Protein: CASSFFLSGANVLTF.

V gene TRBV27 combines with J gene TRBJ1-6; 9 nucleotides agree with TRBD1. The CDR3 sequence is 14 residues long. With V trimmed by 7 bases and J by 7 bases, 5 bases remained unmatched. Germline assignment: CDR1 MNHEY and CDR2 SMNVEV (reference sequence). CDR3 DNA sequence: TGTGCCAGCAACGTACAGGGGGCCAATTCACCCCTCCACTTT. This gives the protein CASNVQGANSPLHF.

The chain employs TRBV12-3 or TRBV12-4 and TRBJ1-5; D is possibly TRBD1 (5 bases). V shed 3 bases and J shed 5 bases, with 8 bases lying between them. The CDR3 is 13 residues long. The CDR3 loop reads CASSFGRDQPQHF. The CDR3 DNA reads TGTGCCAGCAGTTTCGGCAGGGATCAGCCCCAGCATTTT.

CDR3 DNA sequence: TGCGCCAGCAGCCTAAGCGGGAGGGCCAGCTACGAGCAGTACTTC. Encoded protein: CASSLSGRASYEQYF. V is TRBV4-1 and J is TRBJ2-7, with 10 positions matching TRBD2. Unmatched junction bases numbered 6, after V lost 4 bases and J lost 3 bases. The length of the CDR3 is 15 residues. CDR1 MGHRA and CDR2 YSYEKL come from the germline V gene.

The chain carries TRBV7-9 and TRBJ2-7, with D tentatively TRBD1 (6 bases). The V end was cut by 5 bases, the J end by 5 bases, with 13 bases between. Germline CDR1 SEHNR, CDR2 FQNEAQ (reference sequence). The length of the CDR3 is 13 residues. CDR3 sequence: CASSLTGIDEQYF. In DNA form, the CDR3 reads TGTGCCAGCAGCCTAACAGGGATCGACGAGCAGTACTTC.